One TCR beta chain is described in this entry. What it binds is not known. Method: immunoSEQ multiplex PCR; TCRdb's copy keeps in-frame clones and lacks some. Of around 1,900,000 clones in the sample, about 93% are singletons; the top ten hold about 1.6%. CDR3 length: 15 amino acids. Looked up from germline, CDR1 is ENHRY and CDR2 is SYGVKD. Trimming took 6 bases from V and 4 from J; bases not matched to a gene: 9. The sample originates from a study of shared clonotypes between healthy human individuals. Study conclusions and caveats: Unshared clonotypes carried lower generation probabilities than those common to all four donors. Investigators collected only blood, and repertoires in tissues likely differ.

Naivety among CD8 cells was defined by CD45RO negativity and positive CCR7 selection, thereby excluding terminally differentiated effector memory CD45RA+ cells. Nashville, Tennessee was home to all donors, each a Caucasian adult. This receptor was taken from a man between 18 and 35 years old in good health. Some clones in this sample may be carry-over from other donors' samples. The chain combines TRBV10-3 with TRBJ2-3; 8 bases are shared with TRBD1. Sequenced sample: naive CD8+ T cells from PBMCs. CDR3 DNA: TGTGCCATCAGCTATGACAGGGGAGGAGCAGATACGCAGTATTTT. Translated: CAISYDRGGADTQYF.